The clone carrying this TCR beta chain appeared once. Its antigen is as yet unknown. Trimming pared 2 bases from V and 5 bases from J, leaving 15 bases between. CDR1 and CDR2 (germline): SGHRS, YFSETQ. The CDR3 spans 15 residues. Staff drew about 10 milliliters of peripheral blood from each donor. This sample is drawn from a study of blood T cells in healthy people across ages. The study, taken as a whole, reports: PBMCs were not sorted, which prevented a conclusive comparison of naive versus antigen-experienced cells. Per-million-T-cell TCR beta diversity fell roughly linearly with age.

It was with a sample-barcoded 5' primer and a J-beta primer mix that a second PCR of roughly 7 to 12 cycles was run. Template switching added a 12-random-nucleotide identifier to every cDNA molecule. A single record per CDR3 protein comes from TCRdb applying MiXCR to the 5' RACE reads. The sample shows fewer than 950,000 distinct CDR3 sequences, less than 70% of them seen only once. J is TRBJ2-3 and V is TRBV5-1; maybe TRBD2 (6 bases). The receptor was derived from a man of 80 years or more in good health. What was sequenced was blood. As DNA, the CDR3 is TGCGCCAGCAGCTTTAGCTCGGGAGCCGGAGATACGCAGTATTTT. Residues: CASSFSSGAGDTQYF. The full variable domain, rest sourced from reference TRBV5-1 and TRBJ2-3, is KAGVTQTPRYLIKTRGQQVTLSCSPISGHRSVSWYQQTPGQGLQFLFEYFSETQRNKGNFPGRFSGRQFSNSRSEMNVSTLELGDSALYLCASSFSSGAGDTQYFGPGTRLTVL.